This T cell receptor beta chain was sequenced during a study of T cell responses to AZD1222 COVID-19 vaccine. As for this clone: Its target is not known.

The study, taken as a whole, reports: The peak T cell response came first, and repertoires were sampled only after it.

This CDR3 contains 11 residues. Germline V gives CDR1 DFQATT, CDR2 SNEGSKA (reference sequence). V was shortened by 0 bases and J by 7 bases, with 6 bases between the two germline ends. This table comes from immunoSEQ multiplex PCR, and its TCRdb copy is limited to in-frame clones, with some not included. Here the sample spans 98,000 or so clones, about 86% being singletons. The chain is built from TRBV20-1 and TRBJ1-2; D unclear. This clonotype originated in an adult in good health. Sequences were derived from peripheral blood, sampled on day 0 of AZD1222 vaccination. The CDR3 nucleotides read TGCAGTGCTAGAGATTTTGGTGGCTACACCTTC. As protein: CSARDFGGYTF.